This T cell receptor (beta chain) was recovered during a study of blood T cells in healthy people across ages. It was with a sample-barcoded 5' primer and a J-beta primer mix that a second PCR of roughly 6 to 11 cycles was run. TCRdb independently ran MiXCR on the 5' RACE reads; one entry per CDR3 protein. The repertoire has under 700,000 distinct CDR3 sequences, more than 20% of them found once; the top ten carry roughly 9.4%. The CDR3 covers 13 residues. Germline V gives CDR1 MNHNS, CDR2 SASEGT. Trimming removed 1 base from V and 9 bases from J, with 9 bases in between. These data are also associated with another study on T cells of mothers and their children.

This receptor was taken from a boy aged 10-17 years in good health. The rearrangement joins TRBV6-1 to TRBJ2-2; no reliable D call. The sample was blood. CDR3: CASSEEDQWELFF. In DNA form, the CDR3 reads TGTGCCAGCAGTGAAGAGGACCAGTGGGAGCTGTTTTTT.